This T cell receptor (beta chain) derives from a study of cytomegalovirus exposure and HLA in healthy donors. General study points: Cytomegalovirus status was reportedly diagnosed by the classifier with high sensitivity and specificity. In an earlier analysis, most TCR beta V segments were productive about 87% or about 30% of the time.

The PCR contained 60 Vbeta and 13 Jbeta primers. Only in-frame clones appear in the TCRdb table, and some are missing; sequencing was by immunoSEQ multiplex PCR. The sample lists about 160,000 clones; 70% to 90% were seen once. Notes on this clone: Its specificity is unknown.

The CDR3 has 13 amino acids. Trimming took off 3 bases at V and 9 bases at J, with 15 bases between the two ends. Germline CDR1 is SGHRS and CDR2 is YFSETQ. The sequencing input was PBMCs. V gene TRBV5-1 combines with J gene TRBJ1-1, with D perhaps TRBD1 (5 bases). The TCR originated in a woman aged 25 to 39 in good health and CMV-seronegative. This CDR3 reads CASSYSGQVQAFF. CDR3 nucleotide sequence: TGCGCCAGCAGCTACTCTGGACAAGTTCAAGCTTTCTTT.